These 14 T cell receptor beta chains share one sample of origin, sequenced in a study of cytomegalovirus exposure and HLA in healthy donors. The primer mix had 60 Vbeta and 13 Jbeta primers. Only in-frame clones appear in the TCRdb table, and some are missing; sequencing was by immunoSEQ multiplex PCR. The sample holds about 120,000 clones; around 75% are singletons and the top ten take about 3.3%. Sequenced: PBMCs. These receptors all come from a woman aged 45-59 years in good health and CMV-seronegative.

V gene TRBV18 combines with J gene TRBJ1-4, with TRBD1 matching over 10 bases. The CDR3 is 14 amino acids. Germline trimming cut 3 bases from V and 5 bases from J; bases unmatched to any gene: 0. Germline V CDR1 and CDR2: KGHSH, LQKENI. This chain's CDR3 is CASSPTGGNEKLFF. CDR3 in DNA: TGTGCCAGCTCACCGACAGGGGGCAATGAAAAACTGTTTTTT.

A few counts support this clone. The chain employs TRBV19 and TRBJ1-5; 8 nucleotides line up with TRBD1. This CDR3 has 17 residues. Germline V gene sequence: CDR1 LNHDA, CDR2 SQIVND (reference sequence). J lost 2 bases, V lost 5 bases, and 11 bases had no gene match. CDR3 region: CASSFFDRGSGNQPQHF. CDR3 DNA: TGTGCCAGTAGTTTTTTCGACAGGGGTTCAGGCAATCAGCCCCAGCATTTT.

The sample holds one count of this clone. The chain couples TRBV28 to TRBJ2-2, with D tentatively TRBD1 (5 bases). The V end was cut by 5 bases, the J end by 7 bases, with 17 bases between. Germline V gives CDR1 MDHEN, CDR2 SYDVKM. CDR3 length: 15 residues. CDR3 loop: CASSPLRVTVGELFF. As DNA, the CDR3 is TGTGCCAGCAGTCCCCTCAGGGTTACGGTCGGGGAGCTGTTTTTT.

This clone has just one count. CDR3 sequence reads: CASSILSGQGLLKVTQYF. DNA of the CDR3: TGTGCCAGTAGTATTCTTTCGGGACAGGGGCTATTAAAGGTGACCCAGTACTTC. The gene calls are TRBV19 and TRBJ2-5; 10 bases line up with TRBD1. The germline V gene encodes CDR1 LNHDA and CDR2 SQIVND (reference sequence). The CDR3 has 18 amino acids. The V segment lost 3 bases and the J segment 7 bases; nucleotides outside the gene matches: 17.

The genes are TRBV23-1 and TRBJ1-2, with a tentative D call TRBD1 (5 bases). TRBV23-1 is reported as an ORF; its role is uncertain. The CDR3 has 13 amino acids. The V end lost 7 bases, the J end lost 4 bases, and 13 bases lay between the germline ends. The CDR3 DNA is TGCGCCAGCACGCAGGGAAAGGGCTATGGCTACACCTTC. Protein: CASTQGKGYGYTF.

This clone came up a few times. This chain uses TRBV6-5 with TRBJ2-2; 8 bases map to TRBD2. V lost 7 bases, J lost 3 bases, and 4 bases stayed unmatched. The CDR3 extends over 14 amino acids. Germline CDR1 is MNHEY and CDR2 is SVGAGI. The CDR3 region has the DNA TGTGCCAGCATATCAGCGGGAGACACCGGGGAGCTGTTTTTT. Amino acid sequence: CASISAGDTGELFF.

The V call is TRBV7-3, the J call TRBJ1-2; D may be TRBD1 (6 bases). Trimming took 5 bases from V and 6 from J, leaving 19 bases between them. Germline-derived CDR1 and CDR2 are SGHTA and FQGTGA. There are 15 residues in the CDR3. In nucleotides, the CDR3 is TGTGCCAGCAGCCAAATGCAGGGGAGCTCTGATGGCTACACCTTC. Amino acid sequence: CASSQMQGSSDGYTF.

The chain is built from TRBV30 and TRBJ1-5, with 7 positions matching TRBD1. CDR1 GTSNPN and CDR2 SVGIG come from the germline V gene (reference sequence). The J segment lost 0 bases and the V segment lost 5 bases, leaving 4 bases of the junction unmatched. The CDR3 runs 14 residues. Here the CDR3 DNA reads TGTGCCTGGGCGGGACAGTATAGCAATCAGCCCCAGCATTTT. Protein product: CAWAGQYSNQPQHF.

This clone was found once. The chain joins TRBV5-6 to TRBJ1-4; TRBD1 is a possible D gene (6 bases). V was clipped by 4 bases and J by 4 bases, with 14 bases between them. The CDR3 runs 15 residues. Germline lookup yields CDR1 SGHDT and CDR2 YYEEEE. CDR3 protein: CASSRGGPSNEKLFF. CDR3 sequence (DNA): TGTGCCAGCAGCCGGGGGGGGCCGAGTAATGAAAAACTGTTTTTT.

The rearrangement joins TRBV5-1 to TRBJ2-1; 11 bases are shared with TRBD2. Germline V gives CDR1 SGHRS, CDR2 YFSETQ. The CDR3 extends over 16 amino acids. V trimming: 4 bases; J trimming: 1 base; junction bases outside the gene matches: 4. The CDR3 region is CASSSTSGSSYNEQFF. The CDR3 DNA reads TGCGCCAGCAGCAGTACTAGCGGGAGTTCCTACAATGAGCAGTTCTTC. Using reference TRBV5-1 and TRBJ2-1 for the parts outside the CDR3, the full variable domain is KAGVTQTPRYLIKTRGQQVTLSCSPISGHRSVSWYQQTPGQGLQFLFEYFSETQRNKGNFPGRFSGRQFSNSRSEMNVSTLELGDSALYLCASSSTSGSSYNEQFFGPGTRLTVL.

The CDR3 is CATSREWRESEDEQFF. The CDR3 DNA follows: TGTGCCACCAGCAGAGAGTGGCGGGAGAGTGAGGATGAGCAGTTCTTC. The chain has TRBV15 and TRBJ2-1; 7 bases are shared with TRBD2. The V gene's germline CDR1 is LNHNV and CDR2 YYDKDF (reference sequence). CDR3 length: 16 amino acids. The V and J ends lost 0 bases and 8 bases, in that order; junction bases with no gene match: 10.

The J gene is TRBJ2-4, the V gene TRBV30; tentatively, D is TRBD2 (7 bases). Germline-derived CDR1 and CDR2 are GTSNPN and SVGIG (reference sequence). CDR3 length: 13 amino acids. The V end lost 2 bases, the J end lost 8 bases, and 13 bases lay between the germline ends. CDR3 protein: CAWSFRGADIQYF. The CDR3 bases are TGTGCCTGGAGTTTTCGGGGGGCGGACATTCAGTACTTC.

The V gene is TRBV6-4, the J gene TRBJ2-3; weak D call: TRBD2 (6 bases). V shed 3 bases and J shed 5 bases, with 12 bases lying between them. Germline values: CDR1 MRHNA, CDR2 SNTAGT. The CDR3 totals 14 residues. CDR3 sequence reads: CASSEGGDGDTQYF. DNA of the CDR3: TGTGCCAGCAGTGAGGGAGGCGATGGAGATACGCAGTATTTT.

This rearrangement joins TRBV10-3 to TRBJ2-7; D is possibly TRBD2 (6 bases). CDR1 and CDR2 from the germline V gene are ENHRY and SYGVKD. The CDR3 extends over 17 amino acids. V shed 3 bases and J shed 3 bases, with 21 bases lying between them. For the CDR3, the DNA is TGTGCCATCAGTGACCCTATTTTGGGAGGTGGTGTCTACGAGCAGTACTTC. This gives the protein CAISDPILGGGVYEQYF.